This T cell receptor (beta chain) was recorded in a study of chemoradiotherapy in HPV16-positive cancers. The CDR3 spans 13 residues. Data came from immunoSEQ multiplex PCR; TCRdb stores just in-frame clones and leaves some out. The sample includes several thousand clones, 70% to 85% of them seen just once. This specimen was tumor tissue, taken from a patient who underwent chemoradiotherapy. The clonotype originates from a human donor with HPV-associated anogenital cancer. This chain uses TRBV21-1 with TRBJ1-1. TRBV21-1 is designated a pseudogene. The CDR3 reads CASSKGLRAEAFF. The CDR3 region has the DNA TGTGCCAGCAGCAAAGGGCTGCGGGCTGAAGCTTTCTTT.